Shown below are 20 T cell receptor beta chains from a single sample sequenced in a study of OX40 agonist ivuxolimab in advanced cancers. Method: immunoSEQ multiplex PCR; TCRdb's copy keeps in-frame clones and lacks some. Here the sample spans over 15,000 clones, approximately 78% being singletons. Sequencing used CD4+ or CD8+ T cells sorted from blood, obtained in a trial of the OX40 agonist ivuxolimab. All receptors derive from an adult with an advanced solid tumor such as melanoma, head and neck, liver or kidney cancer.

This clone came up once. This CDR3 is CASSFDRGNQPQHF. DNA for the CDR3: TGCGCCAGCAGTTTTGACAGGGGAAATCAGCCCCAGCATTTT. V usage is TRBV10-2 and J usage is TRBJ1-5, with 8 bases fitting TRBD1. CDR1 is WSHSY and CDR2 is SAAADI in the germline V gene. This CDR3 spans 14 amino acids. Trimming at V came to 5 bases and at J to 4 bases, leaving 4 bases not matched to a gene.

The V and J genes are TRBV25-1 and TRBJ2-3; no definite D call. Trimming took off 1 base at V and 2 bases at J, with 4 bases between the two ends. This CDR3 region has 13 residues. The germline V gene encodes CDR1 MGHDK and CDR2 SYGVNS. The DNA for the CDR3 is TGTGCCAGCAGTGAATTGTACACAGATACGCAGTATTTT. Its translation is CASSELYTDTQYF.

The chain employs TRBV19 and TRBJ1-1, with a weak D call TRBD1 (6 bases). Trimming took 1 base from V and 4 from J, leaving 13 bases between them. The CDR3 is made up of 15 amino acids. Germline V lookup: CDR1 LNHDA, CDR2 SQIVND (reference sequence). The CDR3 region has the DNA TGTGCCAGTAGTATAGGTAACAGGGCCTCCACTGAAGCTTTCTTT. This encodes CASSIGNRASTEAFF.

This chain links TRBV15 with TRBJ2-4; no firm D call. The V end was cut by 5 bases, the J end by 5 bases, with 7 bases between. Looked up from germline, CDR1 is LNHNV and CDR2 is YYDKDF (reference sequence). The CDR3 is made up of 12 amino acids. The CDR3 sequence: CATSANQNIQYF. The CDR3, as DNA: TGTGCCACCAGCGCCAATCAAAACATTCAGTACTTC.

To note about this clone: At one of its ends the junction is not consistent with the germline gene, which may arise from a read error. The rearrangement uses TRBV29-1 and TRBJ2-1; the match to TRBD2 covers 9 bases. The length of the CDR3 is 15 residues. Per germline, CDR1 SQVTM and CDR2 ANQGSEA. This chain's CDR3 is CSVEGDSGSTSEQFF. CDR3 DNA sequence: TGCAGCGTAGAAGGGGATAGCGGGAGCACAAGTGAGCAGTTCTTC.

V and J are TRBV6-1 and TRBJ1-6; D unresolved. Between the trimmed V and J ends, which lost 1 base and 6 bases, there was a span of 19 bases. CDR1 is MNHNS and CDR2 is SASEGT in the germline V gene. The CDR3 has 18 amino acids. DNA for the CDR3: TGTGCCAGCAGTGAAGAAGAAGCCGCCAGGCGTCTTAATTCACCCCTCCACTTT. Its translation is CASSEEEAARRLNSPLHF.

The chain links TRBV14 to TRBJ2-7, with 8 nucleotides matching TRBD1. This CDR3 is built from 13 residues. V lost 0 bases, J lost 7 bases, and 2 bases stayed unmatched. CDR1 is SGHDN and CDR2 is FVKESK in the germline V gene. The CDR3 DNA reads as TGTGCCAGCAGCCAAGACAGGACAGGGGAGCAGTACTTC. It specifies CASSQDRTGEQYF.

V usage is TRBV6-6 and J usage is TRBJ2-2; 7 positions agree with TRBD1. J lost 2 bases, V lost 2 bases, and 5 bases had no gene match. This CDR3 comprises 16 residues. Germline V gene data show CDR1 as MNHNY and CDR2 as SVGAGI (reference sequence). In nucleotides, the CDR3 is TGTGCCAGCAGTTACACCGGGACAGAAAACACCGGGGAGCTGTTTTTT. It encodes CASSYTGTENTGELFF.

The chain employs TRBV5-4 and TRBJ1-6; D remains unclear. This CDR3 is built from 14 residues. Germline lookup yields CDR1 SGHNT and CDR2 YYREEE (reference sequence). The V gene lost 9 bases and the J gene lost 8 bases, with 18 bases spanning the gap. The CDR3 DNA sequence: TGTGCCACGCGCACGGGAGGAGGATATTCACCCCTCCACTTT. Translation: CATRTGGGYSPLHF.

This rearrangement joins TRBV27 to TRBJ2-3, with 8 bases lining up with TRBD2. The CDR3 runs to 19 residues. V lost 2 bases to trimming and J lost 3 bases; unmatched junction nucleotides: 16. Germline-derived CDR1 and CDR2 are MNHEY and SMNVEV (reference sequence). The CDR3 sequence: CASSLRPGTSGGATDTQYF. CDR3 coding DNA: TGTGCCAGCAGTTTACGGCCCGGAACTAGCGGTGGAGCAACAGATACGCAGTATTTT.

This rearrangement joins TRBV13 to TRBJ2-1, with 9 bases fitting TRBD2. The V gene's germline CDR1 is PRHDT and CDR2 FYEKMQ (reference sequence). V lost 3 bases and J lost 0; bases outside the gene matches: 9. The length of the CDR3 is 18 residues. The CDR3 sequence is CASSFSSSGTPSYNEQFF. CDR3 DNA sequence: TGTGCCAGCAGCTTCTCTTCTAGCGGGACGCCCTCCTACAATGAGCAGTTCTTC.

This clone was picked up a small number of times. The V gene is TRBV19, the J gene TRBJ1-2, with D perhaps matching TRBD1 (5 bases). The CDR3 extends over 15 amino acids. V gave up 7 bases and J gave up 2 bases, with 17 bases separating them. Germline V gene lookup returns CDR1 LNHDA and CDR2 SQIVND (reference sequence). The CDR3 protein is CASTRDSGKNYGYTF. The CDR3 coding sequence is TGTGCCAGTACCAGAGACAGCGGGAAAAACTATGGCTACACCTTC.

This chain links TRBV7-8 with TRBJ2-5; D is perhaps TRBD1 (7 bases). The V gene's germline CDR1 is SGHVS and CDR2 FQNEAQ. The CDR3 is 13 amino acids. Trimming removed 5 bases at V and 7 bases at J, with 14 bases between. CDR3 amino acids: CASSGGGVGTQYF. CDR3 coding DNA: TGTGCCAGCAGCGGAGGGGGCGTAGGGACCCAGTACTTC.

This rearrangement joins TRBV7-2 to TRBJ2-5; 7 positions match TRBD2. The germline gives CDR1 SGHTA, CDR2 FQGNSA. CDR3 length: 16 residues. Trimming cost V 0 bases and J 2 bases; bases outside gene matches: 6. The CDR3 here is CASSLAGQGLQETQYF. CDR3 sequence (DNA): TGTGCCAGCAGCTTAGCGGGCCAGGGACTACAAGAGACCCAGTACTTC.

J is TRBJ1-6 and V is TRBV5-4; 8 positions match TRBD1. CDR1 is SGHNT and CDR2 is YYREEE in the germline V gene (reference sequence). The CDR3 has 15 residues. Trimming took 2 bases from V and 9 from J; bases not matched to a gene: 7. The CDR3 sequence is CASSFQGALSSPLHF. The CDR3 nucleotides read TGTGCCAGCAGCTTCCAGGGGGCTTTAAGTTCACCCCTCCACTTT.

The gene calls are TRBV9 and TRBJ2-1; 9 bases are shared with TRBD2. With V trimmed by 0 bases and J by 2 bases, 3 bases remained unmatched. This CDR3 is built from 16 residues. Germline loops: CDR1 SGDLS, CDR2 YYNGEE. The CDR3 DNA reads TGTGCCAGCAGCGTAGAATCTAGCGGGACCTACAATGAGCAGTTCTTC. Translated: CASSVESSGTYNEQFF.

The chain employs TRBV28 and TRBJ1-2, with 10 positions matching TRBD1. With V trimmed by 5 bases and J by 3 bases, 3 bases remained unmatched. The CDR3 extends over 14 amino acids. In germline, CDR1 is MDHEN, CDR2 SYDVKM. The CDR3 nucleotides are TGTGCCAGCAGTCGACAGGGGGCAGACTATGGCTACACCTTC. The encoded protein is CASSRQGADYGYTF.

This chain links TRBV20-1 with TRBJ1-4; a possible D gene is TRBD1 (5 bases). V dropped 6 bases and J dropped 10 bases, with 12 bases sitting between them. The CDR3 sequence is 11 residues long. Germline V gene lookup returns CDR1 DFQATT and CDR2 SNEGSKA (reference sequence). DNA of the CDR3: TGCAGTGCCAACCGGGGGGGAAAACTGTTTTTT. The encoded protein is CSANRGGKLFF.

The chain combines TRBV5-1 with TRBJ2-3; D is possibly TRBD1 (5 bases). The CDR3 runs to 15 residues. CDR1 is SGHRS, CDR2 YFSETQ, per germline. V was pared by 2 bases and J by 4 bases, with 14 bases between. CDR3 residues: CASSLSRVGPDTQYF. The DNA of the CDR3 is TGCGCCAGCAGCTTAAGCAGGGTGGGCCCAGATACGCAGTATTTT.

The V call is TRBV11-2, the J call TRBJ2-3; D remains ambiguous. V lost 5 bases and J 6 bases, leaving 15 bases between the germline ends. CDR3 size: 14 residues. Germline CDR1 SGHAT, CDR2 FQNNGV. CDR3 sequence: CASSPARTGDTQYF. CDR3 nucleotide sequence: TGTGCCAGCAGCCCAGCTAGGACCGGCGATACGCAGTATTTT.